Listed here is a single TCR beta chain. Its specific antigen is unknown. No much larger clonotype is one base removed from it; base qualities were not supplied. This entry belongs to a study of Ad26.COV2.S vaccination and SARS-CoV-2 variants (dated by TCRdb to about 2021). As for the study more broadly: Vaccine-arm donors came from COV1001, a multicentre, randomized, double-blind, placebo-controlled phase I-IIa trial of Ad26.COV2.S in healthy adults. A total of 32 samples were included in the TCR-sequenced set, comprising roughly 20 Ad26.COV2.S vaccine recipients, 5 placebo recipients and 8 SARS-CoV-2 convalescent individuals. Trial participants were randomized into five groups of five, in which low-dose or high-dose Ad26.COV2.S was given once or twice, or placebo was given on both occasions. TCRbeta repertoire sequencing was used to assess the specificity and breadth of SARS-CoV-2-reactive T cell receptors after Ad26.COV2.S vaccination. Ad26.COV2.S was administered intramuscularly at a dose of 5x10^10 or 1x10^11 viral particles, either as one shot or as two shots given 56 days apart. Investigators did not know the trial group allocation while performing experiments and assessing outcomes.

Per the publication, the treatment or condition label means: some 20 received Ad26.COV2.S at low or high dose, single or two shots; about five received placebo; per-sample allocation not given. For vaccine and placebo recipients, the sequenced repertoires came from samples collected on day 63 after the first injection. In Cohort 1b, 25 or so adults aged 18-55 years were enrolled at a single site in Boston, USA, between 29 July and 7 August 2020. Ad26.COV2.S consisted of a replication-incompetent adenovirus type 26 vector by which a prefusion-stabilized SARS-CoV-2 spike protein from the original Wuhan strain was expressed. The paper's findings and limits, for the study overall: Non-spike TCR breadth was comparable between vaccine and placebo recipients, consistent with the vaccine containing only spike. After vaccination, substantial breadth of spike-specific CD8+ and CD4+ T cell responses was reported. Comparing responses between vaccine doses or regimens was not something the study was powered to do. The authors noted that total T cell responses may have been underestimated by the TCR breadth and depth analyses. Higher spike-specific TCR breadth was observed in Ad26.COV2.S recipients than in placebo recipients (P = 0.0014).

TCRbeta CDR3 regions were sequenced with the immunoSEQ Assay. After extraction, genomic DNA underwent amplification by bias-controlled multiplex PCR, followed by high-throughput sequencing. As for the authors' bioinformatics: To quantify the absolute abundance of every unique TCRbeta CDR3 region, sequences were collapsed and filtered. T cell fraction was estimated by normalizing TCRbeta template counts to usable DNA, which was measured by amplifying reference genes present in all nucleated cells. Repertoire TCRs were annotated as SARS-CoV-2-specific by exact matching of V gene, CDR3 amino acid sequence and J gene to a known reactive TCR set. MIRA supplied the reference SARS-CoV-2 TCR set, which was filtered for enrichment in COVID-19-positive ImmuneCODE repertoires so that public or cross-reactive TCRs were removed. Based on the MIRA antigens, annotated TCRs were further analysed at the level of specific ORF or position within ORF. Breadth was defined as annotated unique rearrangements over total unique productive rearrangements; depth was the summed frequency of those rearrangements. Two-sided Wilcoxon rank-sum tests were used to compare TCR breadth between groups. Here the immuneACCESS table is served through TCRdb, limited to in-frame sequences with V and J called. Missing clones are a known gap in these copies; in checked studies unresolved V genes cover under half, and the rest lacks a known reason. V and J calls and clone size are given by that table; D and trimming were obtained from the DNA. For this sample there are some 390,000 clones; about 88% appear just once. The ten largest clones capture 3.5% of the sample.

For this chain, trimming is 4 bases at the V end and 7 bases at the J end, and the number of junction bases without a gene match is 14. CDR1 is given as SNHLY and CDR2 as FYNNEI, both from the germline V gene. The CDR3 goes from the cysteine to the phenylalanine over 17 residues. The DNA shown is the 51-base CDR3, in frame from base 1. This clonotype was obtained from a person between 18 and 60 years old who received the Ad26.COV2.S COVID-19 vaccine or a placebo. The chain is made from TRBV2 and TRBJ1-4, with TRBD1 identical over 8 junction bases. This sample comprised peripheral blood, obtained in a trial of Ad26.COV2.S vaccine versus placebo. The base sequence is TGTGCCAGCAGTGGGGACAGGCACGGTCTGGGGAGTGAAAAACTGTTTTTT. The translation is CASSGDRHGLGSEKLFF.